This T cell receptor (beta chain) comes out of a study of cytomegalovirus exposure and HLA in healthy donors. Comments on this clone: The antigen is not known.

TCRdb's copy holds only in-frame clones and misses some; the assay was immunoSEQ multiplex PCR. The sample lists 130,000 or so clones; nearly 90% were seen once. With 1 base clipped from V and 9 bases from J, the junction kept 13 bases outside the gene matches. The CDR3 length is 17 residues. Germline loops: CDR1 MGHDK, CDR2 SYGVNS. The study's findings and limits: In vitro checks showed that a few CMV-associated chains really do target CMV antigens.

The V call is TRBV25-1, the J call TRBJ2-4; TRBD1 aligns across 9 bases. The TCR sequence derives from a woman aged 18-35 years in good health and CMV-seropositive. The sample taken for sequencing was PBMCs. CDR3 DNA sequence: TGTGCCAGCAGTGAATGGGGGCTGGGACAGGGAGGGAGCATTCAGTACTTC. This encodes CASSEWGLGQGGSIQYF.